This T cell receptor beta chain was recorded in a study of blood T cell repertoires in COVID-19. Study at large: The United States, Italy and Spain provided the acute and convalescent COVID-19 samples.

Germline V gives CDR1 SNHLY, CDR2 FYNNEI. The CDR3 has 13 residues. Trimming cost V 7 bases and J 4 bases; bases outside gene matches: 4. Study processing details: Using reference gene primer amplification, nucleated cell counts were estimated. Here immunoSEQ multiplex PCR was the method, and the copy in TCRdb shows in-frame clones only, minus some. D and trimming were read from the DNA, whereas the V and J calls and clone size are those reported in that table. This table has approximately 100,000 clones, around 89% appearing once. The sequenced material came from peripheral blood. The rearrangement joins TRBV2 to TRBJ1-5; 7 positions match TRBD1. This sequence was found in a woman older than 75 with acute or convalescent COVID-19. This chain's CDR3 is CASTGQANQPQHF. DNA of the CDR3: TGTGCCAGCACCGGACAGGCGAATCAGCCCCAGCATTTT.